This TCR beta chain was profiled in a study of lymphopenia after photon versus proton radiotherapy. The germline gives CDR1 SEHNR, CDR2 FQNEAQ (reference sequence). The CDR3 extends over 13 amino acids. Deletions cut 3 bases from V and 7 bases from J, with 7 bases between. Method: immunoSEQ multiplex PCR; TCRdb's copy keeps in-frame clones and lacks some. The sample consists of about 70,000 clones, around 93% of them appearing once. For this clone: Its antigen is unidentified.

Study outcomes and limitations: After lymphocyte nadir, photon-treated repertoires showed oligoclonal expansion, especially CD8+ Temra.

V usage is TRBV7-9 and J usage is TRBJ1-6; D is unclear. Sequencing used peripheral blood, obtained from a patient treated with photon-based radiotherapy. The source is a woman in her forties with cholangiocarcinoma. As DNA, the CDR3 is TGTGCCAGCAGCTTTACAGCAAATTCACCCCTCCACTTT. Translating gives CASSFTANSPLHF.